This T cell receptor beta chain came from a study of blood T cell repertoires in COVID-19. Study information: Spain, Italy and the United States supplied samples that represented acute and convalescent COVID-19. PBMCs, B-cell-depleted T cells, or T cells provided the cDNA or gDNA that made up the material.

The germline V and J ends were trimmed by 2 bases and 2 bases, with 12 bases remaining between them. Germline assignment: CDR1 MNHEY and CDR2 SVGAGI. There are 15 residues in the CDR3. Ages ranged from about 18 to 89 years, with residence in around 24 US areas. TCRdb's table, derived via immunoSEQ multiplex PCR, lists solely in-frame clones and lacks some. The sample lists roughly 250,000 clones, around 89% seen once, with approximately 9% in the top ten. This TCR was sampled from a man aged 35 to 55 who had recovered from COVID-19. This rearrangement joins TRBV6-5 to TRBJ1-1; D is possibly TRBD1 (6 bases). Sequences were obtained from PBMCs or T cells enriched from blood (not recorded which). In nucleotides, the CDR3 is TGTGCCAGCAGTTACATTCCGGACAGAAACACTGAAGCTTTCTTT. It is translated as CASSYIPDRNTEAFF.